This T cell receptor beta chain is from a study of blood T cell repertoires in COVID-19. This clone has more than one count but fewer than ten. The V gene lost 4 bases and the J gene lost 0 bases, with 13 bases spanning the gap. Germline CDR1 and CDR2: SEHNR and FQNEAQ (reference sequence). The CDR3 is 17 residues long. The assay was immunoSEQ multiplex PCR, and TCRdb's table has in-frame clones only and misses some. The sample lists roughly 100,000 clones; around nine tenths were seen once. The chain employs TRBV7-9 and TRBJ2-6; TRBD2 might be the D (6 bases). Material: peripheral blood. This clonotype was obtained from a man aged 50 to 60 with active or convalescent COVID-19. The DNA for the CDR3 is TGTGCCAGCAGCTGGAGGGCAGTGCTCTCTGGGGCCAACGTCCTGACTTTC. This gives the protein CASSWRAVLSGANVLTF.